A selection of T cell receptor beta chains follows, all from one sample in a study of blood T cell repertoires in COVID-19. Produced via immunoSEQ multiplex PCR; TCRdb's table is partial and in-frame only. The data contain some 38,000 clones, about 90% of them singletons. The sample comprised peripheral blood. Source of these receptors: a woman between 25 and 40 years old in a cohort sampled during active COVID-19. Each CDR3 is given with its conserved first and last residue. The D gene is left open where the match is weak. Only some rows state a clone size, as once, few, many or a class for expanded clones.

D gene: .
clone size: .
V gene: TRBV9
J gene: TRBJ1-1
CDR3 protein: CASSPGYFMNTEAFF
CDR3 DNA: TGTGCCAGCAGCCCGGGATATTTTATGAACACTGAAGCTTTCTTT

D gene: TRBD2
clone size: once
V gene: TRBV3-1/TRBV3-2
J gene: TRBJ2-7
CDR3 protein: CASSQGVGLDEQYF
CDR3 DNA: TGTGCCAGCAGCCAAGGAGTGGGACTAGACGAGCAGTACTTC

D gene: .
clone size: .
V gene: TRBV7-2
J gene: TRBJ2-7
CDR3 protein: CASSLGWGESYEQYF
CDR3 DNA: TGTGCCAGCAGCTTAGGGTGGGGCGAGTCCTACGAGCAGTACTTC

D gene: .
clone size: .
V gene: TRBV6-4
J gene: TRBJ2-2
CDR3 protein: CASSDSIRNTGELFF
CDR3 DNA: TGTGCCAGCAGTGACTCAATCAGGAACACCGGGGAGCTGTTTTTT

D gene: .
clone size: .
V gene: TRBV6-2/TRBV6-3
J gene: TRBJ2-2
CDR3 protein: CASSYSGYTGELFF
CDR3 DNA: TGTGCCAGCAGTTATTCCGGTTACACCGGGGAGCTGTTTTTT

D gene: TRBD2
clone size: .
V gene: TRBV5-5
J gene: TRBJ2-7
CDR3 protein: CASSLLASPYEQYF
CDR3 DNA: TGTGCCAGCAGCTTACTAGCGAGCCCCTACGAGCAGTACTTC

D gene: .
clone size: once
V gene: TRBV6-2/TRBV6-3
J gene: TRBJ1-2
CDR3 protein: CASSSSVTGSGYTF
CDR3 DNA: TGTGCCAGCAGTTCCTCGGTTACAGGGAGCGGCTACACCTTC

D gene: TRBD1
clone size: .
V gene: TRBV19
J gene: TRBJ2-7
CDR3 protein: CASSISRGRGEQYF
CDR3 DNA: TGTGCCAGTAGTATAAGCAGGGGGAGAGGCGAGCAGTACTTC

D gene: .
clone size: .
V gene: TRBV7-2
J gene: TRBJ2-7
CDR3 protein: CASSFEAAYEQYF
CDR3 DNA: TGTGCCAGCAGCTTCGAAGCGGCCTACGAGCAGTACTTC

D gene: TRBD1
clone size: .
V gene: TRBV2
J gene: TRBJ2-7
CDR3 protein: CASSAFPGQGWEQYF
CDR3 DNA: TGTGCCAGCAGTGCCTTTCCGGGACAGGGTTGGGAGCAGTACTTC

D gene: .
clone size: .
V gene: TRBV30
J gene: TRBJ1-5
CDR3 protein: CAWSPGSNQPQHF
CDR3 DNA: TGTGCCTGGAGTCCGGGGTCCAATCAGCCCCAGCATTTT

D gene: .
clone size: few
V gene: TRBV11-2
J gene: TRBJ2-7
CDR3 protein: CASSPLISSYEQYF
CDR3 DNA: TGTGCCAGCAGCCCATTGATTAGCTCCTACGAGCAGTACTTC

D gene: TRBD2
clone size: .
V gene: TRBV7-9
J gene: TRBJ2-7
CDR3 protein: CASSFRSSGYEQYF
CDR3 DNA: TGTGCCAGCAGCTTTAGATCTAGCGGATACGAGCAGTACTTC

D gene: .
clone size: .
V gene: TRBV24-1
J gene: TRBJ2-3
CDR3 protein: CATRSVTDTQYF
CDR3 DNA: TGTGCCACCAGGTCCGTCACAGATACGCAGTATTTT

D gene: .
clone size: .
V gene: TRBV28
J gene: TRBJ1-2
CDR3 protein: CASAPLGRYGYTF
CDR3 DNA: TGTGCCAGCGCACCATTAGGGAGGTATGGCTACACCTTC

D gene: TRBD1
clone size: .
V gene: TRBV28
J gene: TRBJ2-7
CDR3 protein: CASSLRLRTGVYEQYF
CDR3 DNA: TGTGCCAGCAGTTTACGGTTAAGGACAGGGGTCTACGAGCAGTACTTC

D gene: .
clone size: once
V gene: TRBV7-6
J gene: TRBJ1-1
CDR3 protein: CASSSSRNTEAFF
CDR3 DNA: TGTGCCAGCAGCTCCAGTCGGAACACTGAAGCTTTCTTT

D gene: TRBD1
clone size: .
V gene: TRBV19
J gene: TRBJ2-1
CDR3 protein: CASSNPSQGANEQFF
CDR3 DNA: TGTGCCAGTAGTAACCCTTCACAGGGGGCAAATGAGCAGTTCTTC

D gene: TRBD2
clone size: .
V gene: TRBV7-6
J gene: TRBJ2-7
CDR3 protein: CASSAGVLLTSGDSYEQYF
CDR3 DNA: TGTGCCAGCAGCGCAGGGGTTCTTCTGACTAGCGGGGACTCCTACGAGCAGTACTTC

D gene: TRBD2
clone size: .
V gene: TRBV10-3
J gene: TRBJ2-4
CDR3 protein: CAISESTPGLLAGGPLTKNIQYF
CDR3 DNA: TGTGCCATCAGTGAGTCTACCCCCGGACTATTAGCGGGAGGCCCACTAACCAAAAACATTCAGTACTTC

D gene: .
clone size: .
V gene: TRBV21-1
J gene: TRBJ1-1
CDR3 protein: CASRRGGPEAFF
CDR3 DNA: TGTGCCAGCAGGAGGGGGGGGCCCGAAGCTTTCTTT

D gene: .
clone size: .
V gene: TRBV13
J gene: TRBJ2-7
CDR3 protein: CASSLGFGDEQYF
CDR3 DNA: TGTGCCAGCAGCTTAGGGTTCGGGGACGAGCAGTACTTC

D gene: TRBD1
clone size: few
V gene: TRBV28
J gene: TRBJ2-7
CDR3 protein: CASSLVFGQVRDEQYF
CDR3 DNA: TGTGCCAGCAGTTTAGTCTTCGGACAGGTGAGGGACGAGCAGTACTTC

D gene: .
clone size: .
V gene: TRBV6-5
J gene: TRBJ1-1
CDR3 protein: CASSYSKLNTEAFF
CDR3 DNA: TGTGCCAGCAGTTACTCGAAGCTGAACACTGAAGCTTTCTTT

D gene: TRBD1
clone size: .
V gene: TRBV4-2
J gene: TRBJ1-3
CDR3 protein: CASSRDRAGNTIYF
CDR3 DNA: TGTGCCAGCAGCCGGGACAGGGCTGGAAACACCATATATTTT

D gene: .
clone size: .
V gene: TRBV27
J gene: TRBJ2-2
CDR3 protein: CASRPGQLANTGELFF
CDR3 DNA: TGTGCCAGCAGGCCCGGACAGCTTGCGAACACCGGGGAGCTGTTTTTT

D gene: .
clone size: .
V gene: TRBV28
J gene: TRBJ1-5
CDR3 protein: CASKIAGQPQHF
CDR3 DNA: TGTGCCAGCAAGATCGCGGGTCAGCCCCAGCATTTT

D gene: .
clone size: .
V gene: TRBV3-1/TRBV3-2
J gene: TRBJ2-4
CDR3 protein: CASSQGQDKNIQYF
CDR3 DNA: TGTGCCAGCAGCCAAGGACAGGACAAAAACATTCAGTACTTC

D gene: .
clone size: .
V gene: TRBV5-1
J gene: TRBJ1-6
CDR3 protein: CASSFGQSVDSPLHF
CDR3 DNA: TGCGCCAGCAGCTTCGGACAGTCGGTCGATTCACCCCTCCACTTT

D gene: .
clone size: .
V gene: TRBV21-1
J gene: TRBJ1-5
CDR3 protein: CASSKDIRDSRSNQPQHF
CDR3 DNA: TGTGCCAGCAGCAAAGACATTAGGGACAGTAGAAGCAATCAGCCCCAGCATTTT

D gene: TRBD2
clone size: .
V gene: TRBV19
J gene: TRBJ2-3
CDR3 protein: CASSHSGRAPLDTQYF
CDR3 DNA: TGTGCCAGTAGTCATAGCGGGAGGGCACCTTTAGATACGCAGTATTTT

D gene: .
clone size: .
V gene: TRBV2
J gene: TRBJ1-6
CDR3 protein: CASSDRHSGNSPLHF
CDR3 DNA: TGTGCCAGCAGTGACCGACATTCAGGGAATTCACCCCTCCACTTT

D gene: .
clone size: .
V gene: TRBV28
J gene: TRBJ2-7
CDR3 protein: CASSLAGIDYEQYF
CDR3 DNA: TGTGCCAGCAGTTTGGCAGGGATAGACTACGAGCAGTACTTC

D gene: .
clone size: .
V gene: TRBV7-9
J gene: TRBJ1-1
CDR3 protein: CASSLMQGNTEAFF
CDR3 DNA: TGTGCCAGCAGCTTAATGCAGGGCAACACTGAAGCTTTCTTT

D gene: .
clone size: .
V gene: TRBV24-1
J gene: TRBJ2-5
CDR3 protein: CATSDLQTTETQYF
CDR3 DNA: TGTGCCACCAGTGATTTGCAGACTACAGAGACCCAGTACTTC

D gene: .
clone size: .
V gene: TRBV15
J gene: TRBJ2-2
CDR3 protein: CATSRKGAGGTNTGELFF
CDR3 DNA: TGTGCCACCAGCAGAAAAGGAGCGGGCGGAACGAACACCGGGGAGCTGTTTTTT

D gene: TRBD2
clone size: .
V gene: TRBV7-9
J gene: TRBJ2-7
CDR3 protein: CASSLSSGRAYEQYF
CDR3 DNA: TGTGCCAGCAGCTTATCCAGCGGGAGGGCCTACGAGCAGTACTTC

D gene: .
clone size: .
V gene: TRBV11-3
J gene: TRBJ1-1
CDR3 protein: CASVRGTEAFF
CDR3 DNA: TGTGCCAGCGTAAGGGGCACTGAAGCTTTCTTT

D gene: TRBD2
clone size: few
V gene: TRBV27
J gene: TRBJ2-7
CDR3 protein: CASSLASGSVFEQYF
CDR3 DNA: TGTGCCAGCAGTTTAGCTAGCGGGAGTGTATTCGAGCAGTACTTC

D gene: TRBD1
clone size: .
V gene: TRBV9
J gene: TRBJ2-7
CDR3 protein: CASSVSGTGFYEQYF
CDR3 DNA: TGTGCCAGCAGCGTTTCCGGGACAGGGTTCTACGAGCAGTACTTC

D gene: .
clone size: .
V gene: TRBV11-1
J gene: TRBJ2-3
CDR3 protein: CASSRTTDTQYF
CDR3 DNA: TGTGCCAGCAGCCGTACTACAGATACGCAGTATTTT

D gene: .
clone size: .
V gene: TRBV10-3
J gene: TRBJ1-1
CDR3 protein: CAISELAPAGEAFF
CDR3 DNA: TGTGCCATCAGTGAGCTGGCCCCTGCGGGGGAAGCTTTCTTT

D gene: .
clone size: once
V gene: TRBV19
J gene: TRBJ2-7
CDR3 protein: CASSMFSSYEQYF
CDR3 DNA: TGTGCCAGTAGTATGTTCTCCAGTTACGAGCAGTACTTC

D gene: TRBD2
clone size: .
V gene: TRBV11-3
J gene: TRBJ2-5
CDR3 protein: CASSFLPEREASETQYF
CDR3 DNA: TGTGCCAGCAGCTTCCTACCAGAGCGGGAGGCAAGTGAGACCCAGTACTTC

D gene: TRBD1
clone size: once
V gene: TRBV27
J gene: TRBJ1-6
CDR3 protein: CASRGDRGVNSPLHF
CDR3 DNA: TGTGCCAGCAGGGGGGACAGGGGTGTTAATTCACCCCTCCACTTT

D gene: .
clone size: .
V gene: TRBV29-1
J gene: TRBJ1-5
CDR3 protein: CSAGQDSNQPQHF
CDR3 DNA: TGCAGCGCCGGACAAGATAGCAATCAGCCCCAGCATTTT

D gene: TRBD2
clone size: .
V gene: TRBV5-4
J gene: TRBJ2-5
CDR3 protein: CASRGRLAGVGETQYF
CDR3 DNA: TGTGCCAGCAGGGGGAGGCTAGCGGGAGTCGGGGAGACCCAGTACTTC

D gene: .
clone size: few
V gene: TRBV4-1
J gene: TRBJ1-1
CDR3 protein: CASSQDSFREAFF
CDR3 DNA: TGCGCCAGCAGCCAAGACAGTTTCCGTGAAGCTTTCTTT

D gene: .
clone size: .
V gene: TRBV9
J gene: TRBJ1-2
CDR3 protein: CASSVATGGAGYTF
CDR3 DNA: TGTGCCAGCAGCGTAGCTACCGGGGGGGCTGGCTACACCTTC

D gene: TRBD1
clone size: .
V gene: TRBV25-1
J gene: TRBJ2-3
CDR3 protein: CASRVGRGPQDTQYF
CDR3 DNA: TGTGCGAGCAGGGTAGGCAGGGGGCCGCAAGATACGCAGTATTTT

D gene: .
clone size: .
V gene: TRBV4-3
J gene: TRBJ2-3
CDR3 protein: CASSHQIRDFTDTQYF
CDR3 DNA: TGCGCCAGCAGCCATCAAATACGGGATTTCACAGATACGCAGTATTTT

D gene: .
clone size: .
V gene: TRBV5-1
J gene: TRBJ2-2
CDR3 protein: CASSLRGSGNTGELFF
CDR3 DNA: TGCGCCAGCAGCTTGCGGGGGTCCGGAAACACCGGGGAGCTGTTTTTT

D gene: TRBD1
clone size: .
V gene: TRBV7-8
J gene: TRBJ1-2
CDR3 protein: CASSFQGTGSYGYTF
CDR3 DNA: TGTGCCAGCAGCTTCCAAGGGACAGGGAGCTATGGCTACACCTTC

D gene: .
clone size: .
V gene: TRBV6-1
J gene: TRBJ2-7
CDR3 protein: CASSESSSLSYEQYF
CDR3 DNA: TGTGCCAGCAGTGAATCGTCCTCCCTGTCCTACGAGCAGTACTTC